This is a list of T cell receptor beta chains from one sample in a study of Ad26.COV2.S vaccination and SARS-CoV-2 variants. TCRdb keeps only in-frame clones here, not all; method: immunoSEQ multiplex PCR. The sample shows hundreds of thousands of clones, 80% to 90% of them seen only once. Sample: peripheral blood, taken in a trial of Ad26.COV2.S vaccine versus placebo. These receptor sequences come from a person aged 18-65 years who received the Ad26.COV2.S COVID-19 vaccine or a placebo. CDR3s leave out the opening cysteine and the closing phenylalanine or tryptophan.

ASSYSGSGGYSYNEQF | TRBJ2-1 | TRBV6-2/TRBV6-3
ATSRDQGYGNTIY | TRBJ1-3 | TRBV15
ASSLYRGQSLPGELF | TRBJ2-2 | TRBV28
ASSSGTGGSSPYGYT | TRBJ1-2 | TRBV7-9
ASSTASRNEQF | TRBJ2-1 | TRBV5-1
ASSQEVAQEQY | TRBJ2-7 | TRBV4-3
ASSSPGTGLGYGYT | TRBJ1-2 | TRBV28
ASSLVEWGQGRGYT | TRBJ1-2 | TRBV5-6
ASSKGLAGVIYNEQF | TRBJ2-1 | TRBV25-1
ASSQEGSPGGELF | TRBJ2-2 | TRBV4-1
ASSDGQGSPHGYT | TRBJ1-2 | TRBV2
ASASSTEAF | TRBJ1-1 | TRBV5-1
ASTPPRGTEAF | TRBJ1-1 | TRBV28
ASSRGLAGTVPYNEQF | TRBJ2-1 | TRBV19
ASSALSSMSSEQY | TRBJ2-7 | TRBV18
ASSLVAGGNNEQF | TRBJ2-1 | TRBV7-2
ASSYLGQGYTEAF | TRBJ1-1 | TRBV6-2/TRBV6-3
ASSSVRGYEQY | TRBJ2-7 | TRBV5-1
ASSTQDSYELEAF | TRBJ1-1 | TRBV28
ASSIRSSSGNTIY | TRBJ1-3 | TRBV19
ASSVVLFPEAF | TRBJ1-1 | TRBV9
ATKPVGAYSYEQY | TRBJ2-7 | TRBV6-5
ASSFGGGETQY | TRBJ2-5 | TRBV5-5
ASSPGGGHQPQH | TRBJ1-5 | TRBV28
AIGTRDSPYEQY | TRBJ2-7 | TRBV10-3
ASSVDQGLYNEQF | TRBJ2-1 | TRBV9
ASSLQGSPNEKLF | TRBJ1-4 | TRBV5-5
ASSLGDGQPQH | TRBJ1-5 | TRBV7-2
ASSLDSKETQY | TRBJ2-5 | TRBV11-1
ASSFQKGESGELF | TRBJ2-2 | TRBV7-3
ASSPPTAPPDTEAF | TRBJ1-1 | TRBV9
AWGQSLSGNTIY | TRBJ1-3 | TRBV30
ASRYIPGDPYEQY | TRBJ2-7 | TRBV5-4
ASSLAVALTYEQY | TRBJ2-7 | TRBV7-2
ASSPPSRETQY | TRBJ2-5 | TRBV7-9
ASSPGRIQETQY | TRBJ2-5 | TRBV6-5
ASSQDLPGGVDYGYT | TRBJ1-2 | TRBV3-1/TRBV3-2
ASSQDASGTHNEQF | TRBJ2-1 | TRBV4-3